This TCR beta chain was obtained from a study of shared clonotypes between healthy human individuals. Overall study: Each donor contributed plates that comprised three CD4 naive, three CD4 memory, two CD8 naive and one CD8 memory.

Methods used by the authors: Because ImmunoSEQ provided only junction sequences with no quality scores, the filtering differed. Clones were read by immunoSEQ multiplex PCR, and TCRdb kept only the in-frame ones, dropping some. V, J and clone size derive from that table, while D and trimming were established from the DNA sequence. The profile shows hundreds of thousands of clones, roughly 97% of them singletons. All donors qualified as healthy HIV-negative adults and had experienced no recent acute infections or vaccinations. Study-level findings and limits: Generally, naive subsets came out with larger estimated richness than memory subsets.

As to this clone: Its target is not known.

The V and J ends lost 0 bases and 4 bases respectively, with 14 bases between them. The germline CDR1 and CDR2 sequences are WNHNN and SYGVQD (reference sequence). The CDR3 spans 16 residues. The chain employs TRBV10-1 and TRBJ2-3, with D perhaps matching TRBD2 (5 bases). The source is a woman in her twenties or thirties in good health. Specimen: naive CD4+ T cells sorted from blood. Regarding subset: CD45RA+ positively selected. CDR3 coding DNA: TGCGCCAGCAGTGAGTCGTCGGGGAGAGCGGCAGATACGCAGTATTTT. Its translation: CASSESSGRAADTQYF.